Each of the 7 T cell receptor beta chains below was sequenced from the same sample in a study of a mutant IDH1 vaccine in newly diagnosed glioma. The table came from immunoSEQ multiplex PCR; TCRdb's copy has only in-frame clones and leaves some out. Seen here are around 50,000 clones, approximately 88% observed once, and the top ten hold 4.3%. No antigen has been identified for these receptors. Time point in this sample: week 47, end of study. Doses consisted of 300 ug of mutant IDH1 20-mer peptide each, paired with topical imiquimod. The sequences come from PBMCs, collected from a glioma patient whose treatment included an IDH1 peptide vaccine. These receptors were obtained from a woman aged 25 to 45 with glioma. Some clones in this sample may be carry-over from other donors' samples.

The CDR3 bases are TGTGCCAGCAGCGGCACCAGGGGGAACGGTGAAAAACTGTTTTTT. It yields the protein CASSGTRGNGEKLFF. The V gene is TRBV7-9, the J gene TRBJ1-4; 7 nucleotides match TRBD1. V shed 5 bases, J shed 7 bases, and the junction held 10 bases outside the gene matches. Germline V gene data show CDR1 as SEHNR and CDR2 as FQNEAQ (reference sequence). The CDR3 loop spans 15 amino acids.

V usage is TRBV28 and J usage is TRBJ2-7; no firm D call. Trimming removed 5 bases at V and 0 bases at J, with 17 bases between. The CDR3 is 16 residues long. Germline loops: CDR1 MDHEN, CDR2 SYDVKM. CDR3 loop: CASSPERSQASYEQYF. The CDR3 DNA reads as TGTGCCAGCAGTCCAGAAAGGTCCCAGGCCTCCTACGAGCAGTACTTC.

The rearrangement joins TRBV5-6 to TRBJ1-2; D possibly corresponds to TRBD1 (6 bases). The CDR3 contains 11 residues. Germline V gives CDR1 SGHDT, CDR2 YYEEEE. V lost 3 bases, J lost 8 bases, and 8 bases lay in between. The CDR3 DNA reads TGTGCCAGCAGCTACAGGGAGGGCTACACCTTC. This sequence encodes CASSYREGYTF.

This chain connects TRBV30 to TRBJ1-3; 7 nucleotides match TRBD1. Germline assignment: CDR1 GTSNPN and CDR2 SVGIG (reference sequence). V gave up 0 bases and J gave up 0 bases; unmatched junction bases: 2. The CDR3 is made up of 15 amino acids. The CDR3 coding sequence is TGTGCCTGGAGTGTACAGGGGTCCTCTGGAAACACCATATATTTT. Its protein is CAWSVQGSSGNTIYF.

V usage is TRBV5-1 and J usage is TRBJ2-7, with 9 bases identical to TRBD2. The CDR3 contains 15 residues. The junction had 6 bases not matched to a gene; V was cut back by 1 base and J by 4 bases. Germline CDR1 reads SGHRS; CDR2 reads YFSETQ. DNA of the CDR3: TGCGCCAGCAGCTTGTCGGCGGGAGGGGGTTACGAGCAGTACTTC. It is translated as CASSLSAGGGYEQYF.

The rearrangement uses TRBV5-4 and TRBJ1-3; D gene uncertain. The length of the CDR3 is 16 residues. Germline CDR1 and CDR2: SGHNT and YYREEE (reference sequence). V gave up 4 bases and J gave up 0 bases, with 14 bases separating them. This chain's CDR3 is CASSLPGGVSGNTIYF. DNA of the CDR3: TGTGCCAGCAGCCTCCCGGGTGGAGTCTCTGGAAACACCATATATTTT.

V usage is TRBV6-5 and J usage is TRBJ2-7, with a possible D match to TRBD2 (6 bases). In germline, CDR1 is MNHEY, CDR2 SVGAGI. This CDR3 is 15 amino acids long. V lost 0 bases, J lost 4 bases, and 13 bases lay in between. This CDR3 reads CASSYSSASEYEQYF. In DNA, the CDR3 is TGTGCCAGCAGTTACTCCTCGGCTAGCGAGTACGAGCAGTACTTC.